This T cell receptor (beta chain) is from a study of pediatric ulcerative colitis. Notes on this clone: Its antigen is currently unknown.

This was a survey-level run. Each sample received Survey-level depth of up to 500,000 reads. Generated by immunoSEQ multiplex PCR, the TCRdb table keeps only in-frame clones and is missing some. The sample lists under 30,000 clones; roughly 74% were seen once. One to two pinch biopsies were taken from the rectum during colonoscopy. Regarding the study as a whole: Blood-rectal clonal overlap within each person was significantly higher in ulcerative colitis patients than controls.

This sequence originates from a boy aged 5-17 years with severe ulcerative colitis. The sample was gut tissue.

The DNA of the CDR3 is TGTGCCAGCAGCGCACAGGACACTGAAGCTTTCTTT. Its translation is CASSAQDTEAFF. The V gene is TRBV5-5, the J gene TRBJ1-1, with D perhaps TRBD1 (5 bases). Germline V gene lookup returns CDR1 SGHKS and CDR2 YYEKEE (reference sequence). Trimming took 4 bases from V and 3 from J, leaving 7 bases between them. This CDR3 region has 12 residues. Full variable domain (missing parts from reference TRBV5-5 and TRBJ1-1): DAGVTQSPTHLIKTRGQQVTLRCSPISGHKSVSWYQQVLGQGPQFIFQYYEKEERGRGNFPDRFSARQFPNYSSELNVNALLLGDSALYLCASSAQDTEAFFGQGTRLTVV.